Listed below are T cell receptor beta chains from one sample, sequenced in a study of blood T cell repertoires in COVID-19. Method: immunoSEQ multiplex PCR; TCRdb's copy keeps in-frame clones and lacks some. In the table there are a few hundred thousand clones, approximately 83% of which are singletons. The source material was PBMCs or T cells enriched from blood (not recorded which). These receptors came from a man between 25 and 39 years old who had recovered from COVID-19. Both conserved end residues are trimmed from each CDR3.

CDR3 protein: ASSSPGQGINEQF
V gene: TRBV6-6
J gene: TRBJ2-1

CDR3 protein: ASSQVLQYGAEQY
V gene: TRBV3-1/TRBV3-2
J gene: TRBJ2-7

CDR3 protein: AWYLLGLAGTGELF
V gene: TRBV30
J gene: TRBJ2-2

CDR3 protein: ASSSNRGPGSGNTIY
V gene: TRBV7-9
J gene: TRBJ1-3

CDR3 protein: SVSGSRYEQY
V gene: TRBV29-1
J gene: TRBJ2-7

CDR3 protein: ASSPNTGGNTEAF
V gene: TRBV5-1
J gene: TRBJ1-1

CDR3 protein: SVTTGATNEKLF
V gene: TRBV29-1
J gene: TRBJ1-4

CDR3 protein: ASSLSIAGGDDEQY
V gene: TRBV7-2
J gene: TRBJ2-7

CDR3 protein: AWSRTGLNYGYT
V gene: TRBV30
J gene: TRBJ1-2

CDR3 protein: ASRNRDRVDQPQH
V gene: TRBV19
J gene: TRBJ1-5

CDR3 protein: ATSDNDRGSYNEQF
V gene: TRBV24-1
J gene: TRBJ2-1

CDR3 protein: ASSVTGGDEKLF
V gene: TRBV19
J gene: TRBJ1-4

CDR3 protein: AISESRGIETQY
V gene: TRBV10-3
J gene: TRBJ2-5

CDR3 protein: ASSEGPNYGYT
V gene: TRBV5-1
J gene: TRBJ1-2

CDR3 protein: ASSAGTTSYNEQF
V gene: TRBV5-6
J gene: TRBJ2-1

CDR3 protein: ASSFQGTAEAF
V gene: TRBV7-3
J gene: TRBJ1-1

CDR3 protein: ASSLGGGKGNQPQH
V gene: TRBV7-8
J gene: TRBJ1-5

CDR3 protein: ASSLPYEGRTFTYGYT
V gene: TRBV5-6
J gene: TRBJ1-2

CDR3 protein: SVEQGVGYT
V gene: TRBV29-1
J gene: TRBJ1-2

CDR3 protein: ASSYSGAYEQY
V gene: TRBV6-5
J gene: TRBJ2-7

CDR3 protein: ARGGGVFTDTQY
V gene: TRBV2
J gene: TRBJ2-3

CDR3 protein: ASSFQQYSYEQY
V gene: TRBV5-1
J gene: TRBJ2-7

CDR3 protein: ASSPGGPEQY
V gene: TRBV11-2
J gene: TRBJ2-7

CDR3 protein: ASRWGDFHTDTQY
V gene: TRBV5-1
J gene: TRBJ2-3

CDR3 protein: ASSEVVAEKLF
V gene: TRBV6-1
J gene: TRBJ1-4

CDR3 protein: ASSLTGRNEKLF
V gene: TRBV5-1
J gene: TRBJ1-4

CDR3 protein: ASRTMTGGGTEAF
V gene: TRBV5-1
J gene: TRBJ1-1

CDR3 protein: ASGLLPTRSTGNEQF
V gene: TRBV7-8
J gene: TRBJ2-1